The 19 T cell receptor beta chains presented below share a single source sample, sequenced in a study of a mutant IDH1 vaccine in newly diagnosed glioma. The time point here: baseline, week 1 (first vaccination visit). The treatment: pre-vaccination baseline after standard-of-care therapy. The method was immunoSEQ multiplex PCR; TCRdb's version includes in-frame clones alone and lacks a portion of them. The profile shows about 98,000 clones, approximately 90% of them singletons. This specimen was PBMCs, taken from a glioma patient treated with radiotherapy, temozolomide or both. These receptors originate from a woman in her 50s with glioma.

This rearrangement joins TRBV5-1 to TRBJ1-1; D is perhaps TRBD1 (6 bases). The CDR3 has 14 residues. Germline V CDR1 and CDR2: SGHRS, YFSETQ. V was clipped by 1 base and J by 1 base, with 8 bases between them. The CDR3 DNA is TGCGCCAGCAGCTTGTGGGGACAGAACACTGAAGCTTTCTTT. Translated: CASSLWGQNTEAFF.

V is TRBV5-6 and J is TRBJ1-1, with D perhaps TRBD1 (5 bases). CDR1 SGHDT and CDR2 YYEEEE come from the germline V gene. V dropped 4 bases and J dropped 2 bases, with 18 bases sitting between them. This CDR3 spans 16 amino acids. CDR3 coding DNA: TGTGCCAGCAGCCCCTTACGGGGGAGGGACAACACTGAAGCTTTCTTT. Its protein product is CASSPLRGRDNTEAFF. Complete variable domain (other parts from reference TRBV5-6 and TRBJ1-1): DAGVTQSPTHLIKTRGQQVTLRCSPKSGHDTVSWYQQALGQGPQFIFQYYEEEERQRGNFPDRFSGHQFPNYSSELNVNALLLGDSALYLCASSPLRGRDNTEAFFGQGTRLTVV.

The chain couples TRBV7-3 to TRBJ2-1, with 8 bases lining up with TRBD2. The CDR3 has 16 residues. V lost 6 bases to trimming and J lost 5 bases; unmatched junction nucleotides: 12. CDR1 SGHTA and CDR2 FQGTGA come from the germline V gene. CDR3 nucleotide sequence: TGTGCCAGCAGAAAAAGGGGTGGACTAGCCGACAATGAGCAGTTCTTC. Its protein is CASRKRGGLADNEQFF.

The V and J genes are TRBV5-4 and TRBJ1-2; 9 positions match TRBD1. CDR3 length equals 16 residues. After removal of 0 bases from V and 4 bases from J, the junction contained 7 bases not matched to a gene. Germline V lookup: CDR1 SGHNT, CDR2 YYREEE (reference sequence). The CDR3, as DNA: TGTGCCAGCAGCTTGGGGGGGACAGGGACTTTCTATGGCTACACCTTC. Amino acids: CASSLGGTGTFYGYTF.

The chain employs TRBV11-2 and TRBJ2-3; a possible D gene is TRBD1 (5 bases). The CDR3 totals 15 residues. The V gene's germline CDR1 is SGHAT and CDR2 FQNNGV. The V end was cut by 2 bases, the J end by 5 bases, with 14 bases between. Written as DNA, the CDR3 is TGTGCCAGCAGCTTACAGGGTAATCGTAAAGATACGCAGTATTTT. It codes for CASSLQGNRKDTQYF.

The chain couples TRBV9 to TRBJ1-6; a weak D match, TRBD1 (5 bases). Germline CDR1 is SGDLS and CDR2 is YYNGEE. The ends were cut back, 0 bases at V and 9 bases at J, with 13 bases in the middle. CDR3 length equals 15 residues. The chain's CDR3 is CASSVGDARISPLHF. In DNA form, the CDR3 reads TGTGCCAGCAGCGTAGGGGACGCCAGGATTTCACCCCTCCACTTT.

This CDR3 reads CASSSSGTGSSEQYF. CDR3 bases: TGTGCCAGCAGCTCCTCCGGGACAGGGTCGTCCGAGCAGTACTTC. The chain employs TRBV7-3 and TRBJ2-7; TRBD1 matches at 9 bases. CDR3 length: 15 residues. Germline V gene data show CDR1 as SGHTA and CDR2 as FQGTGA. Trimming at V came to 4 bases and at J to 6 bases, leaving 10 bases not matched to a gene.

The CDR3 region has the DNA TGCGCCAGCAGCACGGGACTAGCGGGAGTTGAGACCCAGTACTTC. Residues: CASSTGLAGVETQYF. The chain employs TRBV5-1 and TRBJ2-5; 14 bases agree with TRBD2. Germline lookup yields CDR1 SGHRS and CDR2 YFSETQ. V trimming: 4 bases; J trimming: 5 bases; junction bases outside the gene matches: 4. The CDR3 has 15 residues.

J is TRBJ2-7 and V is TRBV6-6; 10 bases align to TRBD2. The CDR3 runs to 15 residues. Germline CDR1 and CDR2: MNHNY and SVGAGI (reference sequence). Unmatched junction bases numbered 10, after V lost 6 bases and J lost 5 bases. This CDR3 reads CASRPRAGGRDEQYF. CDR3 sequence (DNA): TGTGCCAGCAGACCAAGAGCGGGAGGGCGCGACGAGCAGTACTTC.

CDR3 protein: CASSFDRSEQFF. The CDR3 DNA reads as TGCGCCAGCAGCTTTGACCGATCCGAGCAGTTCTTC. This rearrangement joins TRBV5-1 to TRBJ2-1; D gene uncertain. Germline loops: CDR1 SGHRS, CDR2 YFSETQ. Trimming removed 2 bases from V and 10 bases from J, with 10 bases in between. The CDR3 has 12 residues.

The V and J genes are TRBV29-1 and TRBJ2-1, with D possibly being TRBD2 (5 bases). CDR1 and CDR2 from the germline V gene are SQVTM and ANQGSEA. CDR3 length: 16 residues. V dropped 0 bases and J dropped 0 bases, with 12 bases sitting between them. The CDR3 here is CSVEDHQRSSYNEQFF. DNA of the CDR3: TGCAGCGTTGAAGATCATCAGCGGAGCTCCTACAATGAGCAGTTCTTC.

The chain combines TRBV10-3 with TRBJ2-3; 12 bases line up with TRBD2. Germline lookup yields CDR1 ENHRY and CDR2 SYGVKD. V lost 6 bases, J lost 1 base, and 8 bases stayed unmatched. The CDR3 runs 17 residues. This CDR3 is CAISLNLAGGGTDTQYF. DNA for the CDR3: TGTGCCATCAGCCTCAATCTAGCGGGAGGGGGCACAGATACGCAGTATTTT.

The rearrangement uses TRBV28 and TRBJ2-1; TRBD2 is a possible D gene (5 bases). Looked up from germline, CDR1 is MDHEN and CDR2 is SYDVKM. The CDR3 extends over 16 amino acids. V lost 4 bases and J lost 2, with 15 bases in between. CDR3: CASSYGLRVPYNEQFF. The CDR3 DNA reads TGTGCCAGCAGTTACGGACTCCGAGTCCCCTACAATGAGCAGTTCTTC.

J is TRBJ2-5 and V is TRBV5-1; D is ambiguous. The V end was cut by 0 bases, the J end by 5 bases, with 11 bases between. Germline CDR1 and CDR2: SGHRS and YFSETQ. The CDR3 extends over 14 amino acids. The CDR3 region has the DNA TGCGCCAGCAGCTTGGCAGGATCTGAGGAGACCCAGTACTTC. Translation: CASSLAGSEETQYF.

J is TRBJ1-4 and V is TRBV18, with D perhaps TRBD1 (6 bases). This CDR3 has 15 residues. CDR1 and CDR2 (germline): KGHSH, LQKENI. Between the trimmed V and J ends, which lost 0 bases and 7 bases, there was a span of 12 bases. The CDR3 is CASSPPVRGGEKLFF. The CDR3 DNA reads as TGTGCCAGCTCACCACCCGTCAGGGGAGGTGAAAAACTGTTTTTT.

V gene TRBV28 combines with J gene TRBJ2-4, with unresolved D. Germline V gene lookup returns CDR1 MDHEN and CDR2 SYDVKM. There are 16 residues in the CDR3. The ends were cut back, 5 bases at V and 0 bases at J, with 14 bases in the middle. Here the CDR3 DNA reads TGTGCCAGCAGTCCAACGGACGGTAAAGCCAAAAACATTCAGTACTTC. It encodes CASSPTDGKAKNIQYF. Filled out from reference TRBV28 and TRBJ2-4, the complete variable domain reads DVKVTQSSRYLVKRTGEKVFLECVQDMDHENMFWYRQDPGLGLRLIYFSYDVKMKEKGDIPEGYSVSREKKERFSLILESASTNQTSMYLCASSPTDGKAKNIQYFGAGTRLSVL.

The genes are TRBV2 and TRBJ1-2; maybe TRBD1 (5 bases). The V gene lost 2 bases and the J gene lost 4 bases, with 11 bases spanning the gap. Germline CDR1 SNHLY, CDR2 FYNNEI. The CDR3 sequence is 14 residues long. In nucleotides, the CDR3 is TGTGCCAGCAGTGAAAGGGCAGGGAGCTATGGCTACACCTTC. Protein product: CASSERAGSYGYTF.

The J gene is TRBJ2-7, the V gene TRBV29-1; 7 nucleotides match TRBD1. V was clipped by 4 bases and J by 5 bases; unmatched bases: 5. CDR1 is SQVTM, CDR2 ANQGSEA, per germline. This CDR3 has 12 amino acids. The DNA of the CDR3 is TGCAGCGTTGTTCCCACAGGGGACGAGCAGTACTTC. The encoded protein is CSVVPTGDEQYF.

V gene TRBV5-1 combines with J gene TRBJ1-6; TRBD1 agrees at 7 bases. The junction had 4 bases not matched to a gene; V was cut back by 1 base and J by 6 bases. The germline V gene has CDR1 SGHRS and CDR2 YFSETQ. The CDR3 is 15 amino acids. As DNA, the CDR3 is TGCGCCAGCAGCTTGTTGAACAGGGGTAATTCACCCCTCCACTTT. This codes for CASSLLNRGNSPLHF.